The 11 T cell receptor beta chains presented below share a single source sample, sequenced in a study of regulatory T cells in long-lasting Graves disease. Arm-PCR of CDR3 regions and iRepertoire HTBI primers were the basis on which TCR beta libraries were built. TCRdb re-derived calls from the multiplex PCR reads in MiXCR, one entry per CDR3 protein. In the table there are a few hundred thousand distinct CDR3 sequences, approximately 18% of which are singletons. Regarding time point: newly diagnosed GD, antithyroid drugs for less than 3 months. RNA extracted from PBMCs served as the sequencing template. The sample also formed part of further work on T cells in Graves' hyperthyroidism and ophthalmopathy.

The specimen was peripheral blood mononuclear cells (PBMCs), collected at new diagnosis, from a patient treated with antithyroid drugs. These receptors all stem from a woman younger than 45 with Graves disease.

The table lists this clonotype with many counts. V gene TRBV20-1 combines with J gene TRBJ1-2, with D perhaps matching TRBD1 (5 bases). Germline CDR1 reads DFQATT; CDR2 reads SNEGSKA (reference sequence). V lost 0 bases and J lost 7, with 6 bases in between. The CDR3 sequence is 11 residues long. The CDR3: CSARDGGGYTF. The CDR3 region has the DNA TGCAGTGCTAGAGATGGGGGTGGCTACACCTTC.

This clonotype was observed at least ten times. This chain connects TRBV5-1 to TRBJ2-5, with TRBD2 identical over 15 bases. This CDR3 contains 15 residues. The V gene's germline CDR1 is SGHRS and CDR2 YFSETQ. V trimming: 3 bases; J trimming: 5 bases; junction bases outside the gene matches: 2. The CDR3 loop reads CASSWTSGGAETQYF. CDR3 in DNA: TGCGCCAGCAGCTGGACTAGCGGGGGGGCTGAGACCCAGTACTTC.

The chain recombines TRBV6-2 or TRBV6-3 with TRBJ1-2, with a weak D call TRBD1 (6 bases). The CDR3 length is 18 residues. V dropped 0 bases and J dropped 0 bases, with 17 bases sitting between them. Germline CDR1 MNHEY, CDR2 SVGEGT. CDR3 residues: CASSYSGGNKEANYGYTF. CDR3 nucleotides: TGTGCCAGCAGTTACTCGGGGGGCAACAAAGAAGCTAACTATGGCTACACCTTC.

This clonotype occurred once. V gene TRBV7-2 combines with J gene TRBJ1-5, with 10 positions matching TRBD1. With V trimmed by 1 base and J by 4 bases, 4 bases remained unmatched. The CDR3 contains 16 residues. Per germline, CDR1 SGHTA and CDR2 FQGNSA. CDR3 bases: TGTGCCAGCAGCTTAGTCGGGGGACAGGGGAATCAGCCCCAGCATTTT. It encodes CASSLVGGQGNQPQHF.

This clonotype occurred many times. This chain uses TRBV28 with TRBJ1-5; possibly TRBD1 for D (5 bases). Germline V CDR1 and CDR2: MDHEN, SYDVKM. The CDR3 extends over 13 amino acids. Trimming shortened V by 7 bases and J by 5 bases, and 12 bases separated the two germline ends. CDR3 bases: TGTGCCAGCAATGGCCAGGGACATCAGCCCCAGCATTTT. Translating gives CASNGQGHQPQHF.

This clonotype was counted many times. The CDR3 DNA follows: TGTGCCAGCAGCCAAGGGCAGGGTAGTGAGCAGTTCTTC. Translated: CASSQGQGSEQFF. The genes are TRBV7-9 and TRBJ2-1; tentatively, D is TRBD1 (5 bases). V dropped 5 bases and J dropped 9 bases, with 14 bases sitting between them. Germline V CDR1 and CDR2: SEHNR, FQNEAQ (reference sequence). CDR3 length: 13 amino acids.

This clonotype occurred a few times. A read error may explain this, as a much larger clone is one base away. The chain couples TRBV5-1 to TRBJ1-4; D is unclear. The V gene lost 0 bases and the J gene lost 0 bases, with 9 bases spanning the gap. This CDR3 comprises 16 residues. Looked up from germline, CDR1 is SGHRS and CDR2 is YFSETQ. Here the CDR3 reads CASSLAEAATNEKLFF. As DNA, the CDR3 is TGCGCCAGCAGCTTGGCCGAAGCAGCAACTAATGAAAAACTGTTTTTT.

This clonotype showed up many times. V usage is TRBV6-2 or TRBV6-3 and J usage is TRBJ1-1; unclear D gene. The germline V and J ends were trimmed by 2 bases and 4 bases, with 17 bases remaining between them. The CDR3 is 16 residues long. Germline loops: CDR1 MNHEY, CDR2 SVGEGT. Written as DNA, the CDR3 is TGTGCCAGCAGTTACGGCCCGACCCACAGTGTCACTGAAGCTTTCTTT. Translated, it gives CASSYGPTHSVTEAFF.

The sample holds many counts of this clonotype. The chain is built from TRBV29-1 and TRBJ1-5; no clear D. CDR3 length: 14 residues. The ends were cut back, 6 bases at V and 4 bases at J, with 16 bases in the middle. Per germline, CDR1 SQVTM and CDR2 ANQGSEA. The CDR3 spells CSVLDLGKNQPQHF. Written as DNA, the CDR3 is TGCAGCGTACTGGACCTGGGGAAAAATCAGCCCCAGCATTTT.

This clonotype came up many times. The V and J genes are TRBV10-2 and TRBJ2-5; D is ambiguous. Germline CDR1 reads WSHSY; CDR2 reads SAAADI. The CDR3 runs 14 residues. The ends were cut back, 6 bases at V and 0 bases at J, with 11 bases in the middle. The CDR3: CASSVGWDQETQYF. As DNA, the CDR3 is TGCGCCAGCAGCGTGGGGTGGGACCAAGAGACCCAGTACTTC.

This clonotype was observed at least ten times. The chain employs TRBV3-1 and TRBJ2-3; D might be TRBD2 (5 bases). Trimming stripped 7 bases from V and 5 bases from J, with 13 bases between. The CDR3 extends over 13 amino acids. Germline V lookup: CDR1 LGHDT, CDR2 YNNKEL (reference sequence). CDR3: CASNRARGDTQYF. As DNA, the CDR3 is TGTGCCAGCAACCGAGCACGGGGAGATACGCAGTATTTT.